This T cell receptor (beta chain) originates from a study of blood T cell repertoires in COVID-19 (TCRdb year 2020). Some background on the complete study: The collaborator samples originated in the United States, Italy and Spain and spanned the acute and convalescent phases of COVID-19. The prospective study material was composed of cDNA or gDNA derived from T cells, B-cell-depleted T cells, or PBMCs. Subjects who had been exposed to COVID-19, were actively infected with it, or had recovered from it provided the deeply sampled blood TCRbeta repertoires that made up the dataset. A freely available public database, intended as a resource for researchers studying the immune response to SARS-CoV-2, is where the repertoires were released. Samples came from the ongoing ImmuneRACE study (first 160 participants) plus 1,254 subjects from 6 global collaborators. The sample metadata nearly always contained a de-identified subject ID, COVID-19 status, age in years and sex. HLA class I and class II types, where available, came from metadata supplied by the sample provider rather than from assay-based typing.

V is cut back by 2 bases and J by 7 bases, with 8 bases in the junction unmatched. CDR1 and CDR2, per the germline V gene (reference sequence), are SEHNR and FQNEAQ. The CDR3 goes from the cysteine to the phenylalanine over 15 residues. The sequence is cut down to CDR3 DNA, 45 bases in frame from base 1. Each collaborating institution followed its own protocols to collect whole blood in K2EDTA tubes. Collaborator samples were shipped for TCRbeta analysis as frozen whole blood, isolated PBMCs, or DNA extracted from either sample type. As for this clone: Its antigen remains undetermined. The sample holds no much larger clone one base away, and base qualities are not on file.

The immunoSEQ Assay, a bias-controlled multiplex PCR, was used to amplify TCRbeta CDR3 regions from genomic DNA. Per the authors' processing: Within the assay, amplification of reference gene primers was used to estimate how many nucleated cells each sample contained. Sequence reads were collapsed and filtered to measure the absolute abundance of every unique TCRbeta CDR3 rearrangement. Productive Simpson clonality was computed per sample as the square root of Simpson's diversity index over productive rearrangements. TCRdb re-hosts the immuneACCESS table, in-frame sequences only. Its copies lack some clones; in the studies checked, an unresolved V gene accounts for under half of them, and the cause for the rest is not known. V, J and clone size reflect that table, while D and trimming were determined from the DNA. The sample yields 100,000 to 150,000 clones; more than 80% were counted once. The ten biggest clones cover around 30% of the sample.

What the study reported, not specific to this receptor: The quantity of clinical and demographic metadata differed by source and by participant and was supplied without curation.

Rearrangement joined TRBV7-9 to TRBJ1-5; 7 middle bases align to TRBD1. This TCR derives from a man aged 65 to 79 with active or convalescent COVID-19. The sample taken for sequencing was peripheral blood. The nucleotide sequence is given as TGTGCCAGCAGCTTAAGCGGACAGGCTGAGCAGCCCCAGCATTTT. It translates as CASSLSGQAEQPQHF.